This TCR beta chain was sequenced in a study of T-cell reconstitution after alpha-beta-depleted transplantation in children. Trimming removed 1 base from V and 4 bases from J; junction bases left unmatched: 7. Germline CDR1 is DFQATT and CDR2 is SNEGSKA (reference sequence). This CDR3 contains 14 residues. The library targeted TCRbeta and was prepared with unique molecular identifiers. TCRdb fed the PCR reads into MiXCR, producing one record per CDR3 protein. The profile shows approximately 520,000 distinct CDR3 sequences, about an eighth of them singletons. The sequence was collected from a female patient aged 2-10 years who had a stem cell transplant for aplastic anemia, so the T cells may come from the graft donor. The material sequenced was PBMCs, mostly from graft donor cells, taken 180 days after TCRalphabeta/CD19-depleted stem cell transplant. The rearrangement joins TRBV20-1 to TRBJ2-7, with 7 bases that match TRBD1. The CDR3 nucleotides are TGCAGTGCTAGAGTTGGCGCAGGGGGTTACGAGCAGTACTTC. Its translation is CSARVGAGGYEQYF.